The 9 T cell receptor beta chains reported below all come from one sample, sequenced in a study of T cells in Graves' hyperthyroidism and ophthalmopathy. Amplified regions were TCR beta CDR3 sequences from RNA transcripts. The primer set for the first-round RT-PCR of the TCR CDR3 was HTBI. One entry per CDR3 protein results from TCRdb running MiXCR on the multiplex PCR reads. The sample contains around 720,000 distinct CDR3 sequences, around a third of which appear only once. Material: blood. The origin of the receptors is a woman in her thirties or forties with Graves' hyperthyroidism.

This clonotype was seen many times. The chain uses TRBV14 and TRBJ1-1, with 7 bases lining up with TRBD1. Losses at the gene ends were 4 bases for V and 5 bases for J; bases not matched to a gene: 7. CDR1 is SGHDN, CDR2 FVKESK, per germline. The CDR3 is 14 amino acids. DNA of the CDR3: TGTGCCAGCAGCCCCTTGACAGGGCCTACTGAAGCTTTCTTT. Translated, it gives CASSPLTGPTEAFF. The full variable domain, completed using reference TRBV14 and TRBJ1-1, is EAGVTQFPSHSVIEKGQTVTLRCDPISGHDNLYWYRRVMGKEIKFLLHFVKESKQDESGMPNNRFLAERTGGTYSTLKVQPAELEDSGVYFCASSPLTGPTEAFFGQGTRLTVV.

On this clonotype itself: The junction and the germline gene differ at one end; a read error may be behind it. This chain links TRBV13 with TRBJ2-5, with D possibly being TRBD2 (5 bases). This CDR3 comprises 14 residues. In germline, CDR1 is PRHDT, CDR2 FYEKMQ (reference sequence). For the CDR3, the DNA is TGTGCCAGCAGCCCCATTGAGGGTCTCCAGACCCAGTGCTTC. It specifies CASSPIEGLQTQCF.

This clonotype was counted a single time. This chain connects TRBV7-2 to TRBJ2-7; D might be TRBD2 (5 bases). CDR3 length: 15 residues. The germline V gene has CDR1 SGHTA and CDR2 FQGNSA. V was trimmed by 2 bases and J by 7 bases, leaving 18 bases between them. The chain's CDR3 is CASSLRGSSYNEQYF. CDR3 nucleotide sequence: TGTGCCAGCAGCTTACGAGGGAGCTCCTACAATGAGCAGTACTTC.

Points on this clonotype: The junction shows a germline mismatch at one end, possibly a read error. CDR3 protein: CASSLVQGLSQSQHF. CDR3 bases: TGTGCCAGCAGCTTAGTTCAGGGCCTAAGTCAGTCCCAGCATTTT. This chain joins TRBV7-2 and TRBJ1-5, with D possibly matching TRBD1 (5 bases). CDR3 length equals 15 residues. Germline values: CDR1 SGHTA, CDR2 FQGNSA. Looking up the rest from reference TRBV7-2 and TRBJ1-5 gives the full variable domain: GAGVSQSPSNKVTEKGKDVELRCDPISGHTALYWYRQSLGQGLEFLIYFQGNSAPDKSGLPSDRFSAERTGGSVSTLTIQRTQQEDSAVYLCASSLVQGLSQSQHFGDGTRLSIL.

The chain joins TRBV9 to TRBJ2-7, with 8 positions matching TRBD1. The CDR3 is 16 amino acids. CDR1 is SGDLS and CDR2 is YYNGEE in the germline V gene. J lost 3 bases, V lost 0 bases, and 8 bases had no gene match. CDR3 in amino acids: CASSVGTGNHIYEQYF. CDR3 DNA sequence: TGTGCCAGCAGCGTAGGGACAGGGAACCATATCTACGAGCAGTACTTC.

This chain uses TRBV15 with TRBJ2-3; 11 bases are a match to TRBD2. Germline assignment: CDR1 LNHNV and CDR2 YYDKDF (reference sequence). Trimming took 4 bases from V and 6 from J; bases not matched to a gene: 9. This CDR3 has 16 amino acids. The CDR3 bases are TGTGCCACCAGCATAGGGACTAGCGGCTCTCGGGATACGCAGTATTTT. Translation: CATSIGTSGSRDTQYF.

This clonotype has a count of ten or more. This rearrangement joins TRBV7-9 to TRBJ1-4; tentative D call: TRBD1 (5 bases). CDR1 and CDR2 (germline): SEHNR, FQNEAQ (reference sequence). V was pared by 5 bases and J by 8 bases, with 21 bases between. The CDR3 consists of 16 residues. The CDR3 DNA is TGTGCCAGCAGCCAGCGAACCGGGACGCGGGAAGAAAAACTGTTTTTT. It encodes CASSQRTGTREEKLFF.

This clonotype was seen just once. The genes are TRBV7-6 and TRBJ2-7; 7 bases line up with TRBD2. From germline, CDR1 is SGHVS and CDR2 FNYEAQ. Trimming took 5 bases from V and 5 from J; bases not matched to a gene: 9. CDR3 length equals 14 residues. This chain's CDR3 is CASSPDPGGNEQYF. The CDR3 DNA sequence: TGTGCCAGCAGCCCCGATCCCGGGGGGAACGAGCAGTACTTC.

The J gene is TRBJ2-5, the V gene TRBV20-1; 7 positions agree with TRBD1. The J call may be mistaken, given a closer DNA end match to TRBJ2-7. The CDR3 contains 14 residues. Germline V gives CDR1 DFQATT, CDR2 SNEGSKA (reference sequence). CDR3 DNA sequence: TGCAGTGCTTCCGATTACAGGGGAAGCTACGAGCAGTACTTC. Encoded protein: CSASDYRGSYEQYF.